Below, 28 T cell receptor beta chains from the same sample are listed, as sequenced in a study of cytomegalovirus exposure and HLA in healthy donors. The study ran its PCR with 60 Vbeta and 13 Jbeta primers. Libraries were prepared by immunoSEQ multiplex PCR; TCRdb keeps only in-frame clonotypes and omits some of them. Of about 110,000 clones listed, roughly 74% are singletons. Specimen: PBMCs. All receptors derive from a woman in her 30s in good health and CMV-seronegative.

This clone was detected only once. This chain links TRBV30 with TRBJ2-1; 10 bases fit TRBD2. The junction had 12 bases not matched to a gene; V was cut back by 5 bases and J by 8 bases. The V gene's germline CDR1 is GTSNPN and CDR2 SVGIG (reference sequence). This CDR3 contains 15 residues. CDR3 protein: CAWSYSSGGSDEQFF. CDR3 DNA: TGTGCCTGGTCCTACTCTAGCGGGGGTTCAGATGAGCAGTTCTTC.

The chain's CDR3 is CAWSKNTEAFF. The CDR3 nucleotides are TGTGCCTGGAGCAAGAACACTGAAGCTTTCTTT. The rearrangement uses TRBV30 and TRBJ1-1, with D unclear. The V gene lost 3 bases and the J gene lost 1 base, with 3 bases spanning the gap. The CDR3 has 11 amino acids. Germline lookup yields CDR1 GTSNPN and CDR2 SVGIG (reference sequence).

The chain combines TRBV19 with TRBJ1-5; maybe TRBD1 (5 bases). CDR1 and CDR2 (germline): LNHDA, SQIVND (reference sequence). V shed 5 bases and J shed 0 bases, with 8 bases lying between them. The CDR3 extends over 14 amino acids. CDR3 sequence reads: CASSGAGSNQPQHF. CDR3 sequence (DNA): TGTGCCAGTAGTGGGGCAGGTAGCAATCAGCCCCAGCATTTT.

This rearrangement joins TRBV18 to TRBJ1-2; D call uncertain. Trimming removed 5 bases at V and 6 bases at J, with 19 bases between. CDR3 length equals 15 residues. Germline V gene sequence: CDR1 KGHSH, CDR2 LQKENI. The CDR3 protein is CASSSDDRLGDGYTF. The DNA for the CDR3 is TGTGCCAGCTCATCCGACGATCGTCTAGGCGATGGCTACACCTTC. Supplemented by reference TRBV18 and TRBJ1-2, the full variable domain reads NAGVMQNPRHLVRRRGQEARLRCSPMKGHSHVYWYRQLPEEGLKFMVYLQKENIIDESGMPKERFSAEFPKEGPSILRIQQVVRGDSAAYFCASSSDDRLGDGYTFGSGTRLTVV.

To note about this clone: Relative to the germline gene, one junction end is altered; a read error may explain this. The J gene is TRBJ1-2, the V gene TRBV7-9; D perhaps matches TRBD1 (6 bases). This CDR3 has 13 residues. In germline, CDR1 is SEHNR, CDR2 FQNEAQ (reference sequence). DNA for the CDR3: TGTTCCAGCAGCCCACAGGGCCGAGATGGCTACACCTTC. This gives the protein CSSSPQGRDGYTF. Drawing the rest from reference TRBV7-9 and TRBJ1-2, the complete variable domain is DTGVSQNPRHKITKRGQNVTFRCDPISEHNRLYWYRQTLGQGPEFLTYFQNEAQLEKSRLLSDRFSAERPKGSFSTLEIQRTEQGDSAMYLCSSSPQGRDGYTFGSGTRLTVV.

The chain couples TRBV27 to TRBJ1-2; unclear D gene. The CDR3 loop spans 14 amino acids. Trimming left V 0 bases short and J 5 bases short, with 10 bases between. CDR1 and CDR2 (germline): MNHEY, SMNVEV (reference sequence). This CDR3 reads CASSLSGNGYGYTF. In DNA, the CDR3 is TGTGCCAGCAGTTTATCCGGGAACGGATATGGCTACACCTTC.

The chain is built from TRBV6-1 and TRBJ2-2; no definite D call. V lost 5 bases and J 8 bases, leaving 9 bases between the germline ends. Germline CDR1 MNHNS, CDR2 SASEGT. The CDR3 contains 12 residues. The CDR3 is CASSTPSGELFF. For the CDR3, the DNA is TGTGCCAGCAGTACACCCTCGGGGGAGCTGTTTTTT.

This clone appeared once. The genes are TRBV7-2 and TRBJ1-2; unclear D gene. Trimming stripped 1 base from V and 8 bases from J, with 14 bases between. The length of the CDR3 is 14 residues. Germline lookup yields CDR1 SGHTA and CDR2 FQGNSA. DNA for the CDR3: TGTGCCAGCAGCTTAGATGAGGGAGAGGGCGGCTACACCTTC. Translated: CASSLDEGEGGYTF.

The rearrangement uses TRBV7-6 and TRBJ2-7; possibly TRBD1 for D (5 bases). The CDR3 covers 14 residues. From germline, CDR1 is SGHVS and CDR2 FNYEAQ. The germline V and J ends were trimmed by 1 base and 5 bases, with 12 bases remaining between them. Here the CDR3 reads CASSLGQGFDEQYF. DNA of the CDR3: TGTGCCAGCAGCTTAGGGCAGGGTTTCGACGAGCAGTACTTC. Full variable domain (rest looked up from reference TRBV7-6 and TRBJ2-7): GAGVSQSPRYKVTKRGQDVALRCDPISGHVSLYWYRQALGQGPEFLTYFNYEAQQDKSGLPNDRFSAERPEGSISTLTIQRTEQRDSAMYRCASSLGQGFDEQYFGPGTRLTVT.

The chain recombines TRBV4-2 with TRBJ2-3; 8 bases fit TRBD2. The CDR3 runs 15 residues. Germline trimming cut 1 base from V and 3 bases from J; bases unmatched to any gene: 3. Germline CDR1 LGHNA, CDR2 YNFKEQ. CDR3 protein: CASSQAGGPTDTQYF. The CDR3 region has the DNA TGTGCCAGCAGCCAAGCGGGGGGGCCAACAGATACGCAGTATTTT.

The V call is TRBV7-9, the J call TRBJ1-1; D gene ambiguous. From germline, CDR1 is SEHNR and CDR2 FQNEAQ (reference sequence). The V end lost 1 base, the J end lost 10 bases, and 10 bases lay between the germline ends. The CDR3 loop spans 12 amino acids. CDR3 region: CASSLEVGGAFF. The CDR3 DNA follows: TGTGCCAGCAGCTTAGAGGTTGGCGGAGCTTTCTTT.

The sample holds a few counts of this clone. V usage is TRBV11-2 and J usage is TRBJ2-6; 8 nucleotides agree with TRBD1. V gave up 5 bases and J gave up 0 bases; unmatched junction bases: 6. This CDR3 is 17 amino acids long. CDR1 is SGHAT, CDR2 FQNNGV, per germline. The CDR3 loop reads CASSAWDRTSGANVLTF. DNA of the CDR3: TGTGCCAGCAGCGCGTGGGACAGGACCTCTGGGGCCAACGTCCTGACTTTC.

The rearrangement uses TRBV11-2 and TRBJ1-5; D is possibly TRBD1 (5 bases). The CDR3 runs to 13 residues. Germline CDR1 SGHAT, CDR2 FQNNGV. V shed 3 bases and J shed 7 bases, with 10 bases lying between them. The CDR3 spells CASSLGQEQPQHF. As DNA, the CDR3 is TGTGCCAGCAGCTTGGGGCAGGAACAGCCCCAGCATTTT.

The V gene is TRBV30, the J gene TRBJ1-5, with D unclear. The ends were cut back, 5 bases at V and 0 bases at J, with 8 bases in the middle. The germline gives CDR1 GTSNPN, CDR2 SVGIG (reference sequence). The CDR3 is 13 residues long. CDR3 DNA sequence: TGTGCCTGGTCCTATGATAGCAATCAGCCCCAGCATTTT. Translating it yields CAWSYDSNQPQHF.

The genes are TRBV10-3 and TRBJ1-5, with TRBD1 identical over 7 bases. J lost 5 bases, V lost 4 bases, and 8 bases had no gene match. The CDR3 loop spans 15 amino acids. Per germline, CDR1 ENHRY and CDR2 SYGVKD. The CDR3 sequence is CAISVIQGPDQPQHF. CDR3 DNA sequence: TGTGCCATCAGTGTTATACAGGGGCCCGATCAGCCCCAGCATTTT.

The V and J genes are TRBV2 and TRBJ2-7; D perhaps matches TRBD1 (6 bases). V shed 11 bases and J shed 2 bases, with 16 bases lying between them. The CDR3 runs to 13 residues. Germline V gene lookup returns CDR1 SNHLY and CDR2 FYNNEI. In DNA form, the CDR3 reads TGTGCCGGGACGACAGGCCGGACCTACGAGCAGTACTTC. The encoded protein is CAGTTGRTYEQYF.

This chain connects TRBV6-5 to TRBJ2-7, with 9 bases that match TRBD2. The CDR3 covers 16 residues. Per germline, CDR1 MNHEY and CDR2 SVGAGI. J lost 6 bases, V lost 0 bases, and 9 bases had no gene match. The CDR3 sequence is CASSYSAGLAFSEQYF. CDR3 nucleotide sequence: TGTGCCAGCAGTTACTCTGCGGGACTAGCTTTTTCCGAGCAGTACTTC.

This clone was recorded once. The chain carries TRBV25-1 and TRBJ1-1; 9 nucleotides agree with TRBD1. From germline, CDR1 is MGHDK and CDR2 SYGVNS. V lost 6 bases, J lost 6 bases, and 17 bases stayed unmatched. This CDR3 is built from 17 residues. CDR3 DNA sequence: TGTGCCAGCAGCCCAACCTCCGGGACAGGGAGCTTCCCTGAAGCTTTCTTT. It codes for CASSPTSGTGSFPEAFF.

CDR3 region: CASRMGGGETQYF. In DNA form, the CDR3 reads TGTGCCAGCCGAATGGGGGGAGGAGAGACCCAGTACTTC. V is TRBV6-5 and J is TRBJ2-5; weak D call: TRBD2 (6 bases). The V and J ends lost 8 bases and 4 bases respectively, with 14 bases between them. This CDR3 is 13 amino acids long. Germline CDR1 MNHEY, CDR2 SVGAGI.

With regard to this clone: The sample carries other DNA sequences with the same CDR3. This chain links TRBV18 with TRBJ2-5, with TRBD1 identical over 7 bases. CDR1 is KGHSH and CDR2 is LQKENI in the germline V gene. The CDR3 is made up of 13 amino acids. V trimming: 3 bases; J trimming: 2 bases; junction bases outside the gene matches: 0. The CDR3 bases are TGTGCCAGCTCACCGGGACAGCAAGAGACCCAGTACTTC. This sequence encodes CASSPGQQETQYF.

The V gene is TRBV7-9, the J gene TRBJ1-1, with a weak D call TRBD1 (5 bases). The CDR3 consists of 14 residues. Trimming shortened V by 1 base and J by 5 bases, and 11 bases separated the two germline ends. CDR1 is SEHNR and CDR2 is FQNEAQ in the germline V gene (reference sequence). The DNA for the CDR3 is TGTGCCAGCAGCTTAGGGGGCAGGAAAACTGAAGCTTTCTTT. Translation: CASSLGGRKTEAFF.

This chain joins TRBV19 and TRBJ1-5; 7 positions agree with TRBD1. V lost 6 bases and J lost 0; bases outside the gene matches: 8. CDR3 size: 16 residues. From germline, CDR1 is LNHDA and CDR2 SQIVND (reference sequence). The CDR3 sequence is CASSEGQPYSNQPQHF. The CDR3 DNA is TGTGCCAGTAGCGAGGGACAGCCTTATAGCAATCAGCCCCAGCATTTT.

This sequence joins TRBV7-9 and TRBJ1-1; a weak D match, TRBD1 (5 bases). Between the trimmed V and J ends, which lost 6 bases and 1 base, there was a span of 12 bases. Per the germline V gene, CDR1 is SEHNR and CDR2 is FQNEAQ (reference sequence). This CDR3 contains 14 residues. CDR3 sequence: CASRFGAGNTEAFF. CDR3 in DNA: TGTGCCAGCAGGTTTGGGGCAGGGAACACTGAAGCTTTCTTT. Combining the CDR3 with reference TRBV7-9 and TRBJ1-1 gives the whole variable domain DTGVSQNPRHKITKRGQNVTFRCDPISEHNRLYWYRQTLGQGPEFLTYFQNEAQLEKSRLLSDRFSAERPKGSFSTLEIQRTEQGDSAMYLCASRFGAGNTEAFFGQGTRLTVV.

The CDR3 sequence: CASSRTSGSWLRDEQFF. The CDR3 nucleotides are TGTGCCAGCAGTAGGACTAGCGGGAGCTGGCTCCGGGATGAGCAGTTCTTC. The V call is TRBV2, the J call TRBJ2-1, with TRBD2 matching over 13 bases. This CDR3 is built from 17 residues. V shed 5 bases and J 8 bases; nucleotides not matched to a gene: 12. Germline lookup yields CDR1 SNHLY and CDR2 FYNNEI.

This chain joins TRBV18 and TRBJ1-1, with 7 positions matching TRBD1. CDR1 KGHSH and CDR2 LQKENI come from the germline V gene. This CDR3 is 14 amino acids long. V trimming: 6 bases; J trimming: 0 bases; junction bases outside the gene matches: 4. CDR3 in DNA: TGTGCCAGCTCCCGGGACAGCTTGAACACTGAAGCTTTCTTT. Protein sequence: CASSRDSLNTEAFF.

Only a few counts were recorded for this clone. In the same sample, other DNA sequences code for this CDR3. The chain links TRBV7-9 to TRBJ1-1, with TRBD1 as a possible D gene (5 bases). The CDR3 sequence is 14 residues long. Germline V gives CDR1 SEHNR, CDR2 FQNEAQ (reference sequence). Trimming removed 1 base at V and 1 base at J, with 7 bases between. Here the CDR3 reads CASSLGQGNTEAFF. In nucleotides, the CDR3 is TGTGCCAGCAGCTTAGGGCAGGGGAACACTGAAGCTTTCTTT.

The chain couples TRBV5-8 to TRBJ1-5, with D unclear. CDR3 length: 14 amino acids. Per germline, CDR1 SGHTS and CDR2 YDEGEE. Trimming stripped 4 bases from V and 6 bases from J, with 14 bases between. In DNA, the CDR3 is TGTGCCAGCAGCCAGGACGGGAGGCTTCAGCCCCAGCATTTT. Translating it yields CASSQDGRLQPQHF.

The chain is built from TRBV4-3 and TRBJ1-1; perhaps TRBD1 as D (6 bases). The CDR3 spans 17 residues. Germline CDR1 and CDR2: LGHNA and YSLEER. V was cut by 0 bases and J by 0 bases, with 14 bases left in between. CDR3: CASSQDRGGGMNTEAFF. DNA for the CDR3: TGCGCCAGCAGCCAAGATCGGGGCGGGGGCATGAACACTGAAGCTTTCTTT.